What follows describes a single T cell receptor (beta chain). The target antigen is unknown. This sample was included in a study of cytomegalovirus exposure and HLA in healthy donors. Study findings and constraints: Confirmation in vitro established that a few CMV-associated chains were specific for CMV antigens. Excluded: some indistinguishable V segments such as TRBV6-2 and TRBV6-3. Several of the most significant clusters appeared, in a later analysis, to be linked to common viral pathogens.

The germline gives CDR1 SGHKS, CDR2 YYEKEE (reference sequence). The CDR3 has 15 amino acids. The ends lost 4 bases at V and 2 bases at J; junction bases unmatched: 6. PCR employed 60 Vbeta and 13 Jbeta primers. Data came from immunoSEQ multiplex PCR; TCRdb stores just in-frame clones and leaves some out. The repertoire holds 75,000 to 100,000 clones, with approximately 7.1% as singletons. Sequencing used PBMCs. The TCR originated in a man aged 50-60 years in good health and CMV-seronegative. The V gene is TRBV5-5, the J gene TRBJ2-7; 10 bases match TRBD2. The CDR3 here is CASSRSTSGTYEQYF. Written as DNA, the CDR3 is TGTGCCAGCAGCCGAAGTACTAGCGGGACCTACGAGCAGTACTTC.